This passage covers 17 T cell receptor beta chains from one sample sequenced in a study of cytomegalovirus exposure and HLA in healthy donors (dated 2017 in TCRdb). Libraries were prepared through the immunoSEQ multiplex PCR assay. The multiplex PCR relied on a mix of 60 forward primers for TCR Vbeta segments and 13 reverse primers for TCR Jbeta segments. TCRdb stores this immuneACCESS table with in-frame sequences only. Part of the clones is absent; in the studies checked, under half of the shortfall reflects unresolved V genes, and no reason is known for the rest. Present in this sample are under 150,000 clones, approximately 70% of which were seen just once. The ten largest account for roughly 9.8% of the sample. Sequenced sample: PBMCs. These receptors were collected from a woman aged 40 to 49 in good health and CMV-seropositive.

The rearrangement uses TRBV7-3 and TRBJ2-5; D gene ambiguous. CDR1 and CDR2 from the germline V gene are SGHTA and FQGTGA. This CDR3 has 13 residues. V lost 5 bases and J lost 9, with 16 bases in between. CDR3 nucleotides: TGTGCCAGCAGCCGTAGCCCTGGCTTGGCCCAGTACTTC. This sequence encodes CASSRSPGLAQYF.

This clone was detected only once. The chain joins TRBV29-1 to TRBJ1-1, with D possibly being TRBD1 (5 bases). There are 14 residues in the CDR3. The germline gives CDR1 SQVTM, CDR2 ANQGSEA. V lost 7 bases to trimming and J lost 0 bases, with 15 bases between them. The CDR3 loop is CSAYLGGVNTEAFF. The CDR3 DNA is TGCAGCGCATACTTGGGAGGGGTGAACACTGAAGCTTTCTTT.

V and J are TRBV5-4 and TRBJ2-7; TRBD1 aligns across 8 bases. The trim removed 0 bases at V and 4 bases at J, leaving 6 bases unmatched. The length of the CDR3 is 15 residues. Germline values: CDR1 SGHNT, CDR2 YYREEE (reference sequence). The CDR3 nucleotides read TGTGCCAGCAGCTTGGCCGGGACAGGCCCGTACGAGCAGTACTTC. Protein: CASSLAGTGPYEQYF.

The chain links TRBV6-5 to TRBJ2-7; 9 bases match TRBD2. The CDR3 is 14 residues long. J was trimmed by 6 bases and V by 6 bases; bases with no gene match: 9. Germline lookup yields CDR1 MNHEY and CDR2 SVGAGI. CDR3 coding DNA: TGTGCCAGCAGCTTTAGCGGGAGCGCCGCCGAGCAGTACTTC. It specifies CASSFSGSAAEQYF.

The rearrangement uses TRBV5-1 and TRBJ2-7, with D unresolved. Trimming stripped 1 base from V and 5 bases from J, with 7 bases between. The CDR3 runs to 12 residues. Germline CDR1 SGHRS, CDR2 YFSETQ. CDR3 DNA: TGCGCCAGCAGCTTGTTAGCTGACGAGCAGTACTTC. Its protein is CASSLLADEQYF.

This chain connects TRBV27 to TRBJ1-1; 7 bases fit TRBD1. CDR3 length equals 15 residues. The V and J ends lost 5 bases and 3 bases, in that order; junction bases with no gene match: 9. Germline CDR1 is MNHEY and CDR2 is SMNVEV (reference sequence). The CDR3 loop is CASSTPTGWHTEAFF. The CDR3 DNA reads TGTGCCAGCAGTACACCGACAGGGTGGCACACTGAAGCTTTCTTT.

This chain links TRBV6-6 with TRBJ2-7; 8 bases are a match to TRBD1. Germline V gene sequence: CDR1 MNHNY, CDR2 SVGAGI (reference sequence). The CDR3 runs 13 residues. V trimming: 2 bases; J trimming: 9 bases; junction bases outside the gene matches: 6. In DNA, the CDR3 is TGTGCCAGCAGTTACAATTTGGGACAGGCGCAGTACTTC. Residues: CASSYNLGQAQYF.

The chain has TRBV7-9 and TRBJ2-1; TRBD2 agrees at 12 bases. J was trimmed by 10 bases and V by 3 bases; bases with no gene match: 1. Germline V lookup: CDR1 SEHNR, CDR2 FQNEAQ (reference sequence). This CDR3 is built from 13 residues. The CDR3 DNA is TGTGCCAGCAGCTTGACTAGCGGGAGAGAGCAGTTCTTC. It yields the protein CASSLTSGREQFF.

The genes are TRBV5-1 and TRBJ2-2; D unclear. Germline assignment: CDR1 SGHRS and CDR2 YFSETQ. Between the trimmed V and J ends, which lost 1 base and 6 bases, there was a span of 10 bases. This CDR3 has 14 amino acids. CDR3 loop: CASSLSSVPGELFF. CDR3 nucleotide sequence: TGCGCCAGCAGCTTGTCTAGTGTTCCCGGGGAGCTGTTTTTT.

The rearrangement links TRBV19 to TRBJ2-2, with 9 bases matching TRBD2. CDR1 and CDR2 (germline): LNHDA, SQIVND (reference sequence). V lost 3 bases to trimming and J lost 3 bases; unmatched junction nucleotides: 8. The CDR3 totals 17 residues. The CDR3 DNA sequence: TGTGCCAGTAGTATGATCGGGGCGGGAGGGCACACCGGGGAGCTGTTTTTT. Amino acids: CASSMIGAGGHTGELFF.

The chain joins TRBV7-2 to TRBJ2-5; D may be TRBD2 (5 bases). The CDR3 consists of 14 residues. CDR1 and CDR2 from the germline V gene are SGHTA and FQGNSA. V was cut by 5 bases and J by 4 bases, with 14 bases left in between. The CDR3 nucleotides read TGTGCCAGCAGCCCGCCGGGGAGTCTAGAGACCCAGTACTTC. Its protein product is CASSPPGSLETQYF.

The J gene is TRBJ1-5, the V gene TRBV4-2; D possibly corresponds to TRBD1 (6 bases). V dropped 0 bases and J dropped 5 bases, with 14 bases sitting between them. This CDR3 region has 16 residues. The V gene's germline CDR1 is LGHNA and CDR2 YNFKEQ. Here the CDR3 reads CASSQDFDRLDQPQHF. The CDR3 region has the DNA TGTGCCAGCAGCCAAGATTTCGACAGGCTGGATCAGCCCCAGCATTTT.

The chain carries TRBV4-1 and TRBJ1-6; D uncertain. From germline, CDR1 is MGHRA and CDR2 YSYEKL. The CDR3 consists of 17 residues. V lost 0 bases, J lost 10 bases, and 19 bases lay in between. The CDR3 sequence is CASSQESYTRPNSPLHF. The CDR3 DNA reads TGCGCCAGCAGCCAAGAATCTTATACTAGGCCCAACTCACCCCTCCACTTT.

The V and J genes are TRBV6-1 and TRBJ1-4; weak D call: TRBD1 (6 bases). The CDR3 consists of 12 residues. Germline CDR1 and CDR2: MNHNS and SASEGT. Trimming stripped 10 bases from V and 7 bases from J, with 13 bases between. CDR3 sequence: CATKGGVEKLFF. CDR3 bases: TGTGCCACCAAGGGGGGGGTTGAAAAACTGTTTTTT.

This chain uses TRBV6-5 with TRBJ2-7; D perhaps matches TRBD2 (5 bases). CDR1 is MNHEY, CDR2 SVGAGI, per germline. Trimming took off 8 bases at V and 9 bases at J, with 23 bases between the two ends. The CDR3 consists of 14 residues. In DNA, the CDR3 is TGTGCCAGCGGTTCGAGCCTTCTCGCGGGCGGGCAGTACTTC. Encoded protein: CASGSSLLAGGQYF.

CDR3 residues: CASSVSGRMNTEAFF. The CDR3, as DNA: TGTGCCAGCAGCGTAAGCGGCAGAATGAACACTGAAGCTTTCTTT. This rearrangement joins TRBV9 to TRBJ1-1, with D unresolved. V lost 1 base to trimming and J lost 0 bases, with 10 bases between them. The CDR3 consists of 15 residues. CDR1 and CDR2 from the germline V gene are SGDLS and YYNGEE.

This clone was detected a few times. The V call is TRBV7-2, the J call TRBJ1-6; D perhaps matches TRBD1 (6 bases). The ends were cut back, 6 bases at V and 10 bases at J, with 13 bases in the middle. The CDR3 runs 13 residues. Germline assignment: CDR1 SGHTA and CDR2 FQGNSA. The CDR3 reads CASRINRDSPLHF. The CDR3 DNA reads as TGTGCCAGCAGAATTAACAGGGACTCACCCCTCCACTTT.